This T cell receptor beta chain originates from a study of T-cell memory formation after mild COVID-19. Study results and caveats: Confirmation was lacking for SARS-CoV-2 specificity of second-wave clones that peaked on day 37.

This CDR3 contains 14 residues. V was pared by 2 bases and J by 1 base, with 7 bases between. Germline CDR1 is MNHNY and CDR2 is SVGAGI (reference sequence). In TCRdb, the 5' RACE reads were re-called with MiXCR into one record per CDR3 protein. The profile shows hundreds of thousands of distinct CDR3 sequences, around 15% of them singletons. This clonotype was seen more than once but under ten times. Its antigen is as yet unknown. The chain employs TRBV6-6 and TRBJ2-3; no clear D. The TCR sequence derives from a man aged 18-30 years who had mild COVID-19 (a few samples of this study predate the infection). Cell type and time point are not known. The sequenced sample was PBMCs or a T cell subset sorted from them (not recorded which). The CDR3 is CASSYPKGTDTQYF. The CDR3 DNA follows: TGTGCCAGCAGTTACCCTAAGGGCACAGATACGCAGTATTTT.